The entry that follows covers one T cell receptor beta chain sequence. This entry comes from a study of blood T cell repertoires in COVID-19. About the research overall: Specimens from acute and convalescent COVID-19 originated in the United States, Italy and Spain. PBMCs, B-cell-depleted T cells, or T cells provided the cDNA or gDNA that made up the material.

Trimming took off 5 bases at V and 3 bases at J, with 17 bases between the two ends. The CDR3 spans 16 residues. Germline V gene sequence: CDR1 MDHEN, CDR2 SYDVKM. In the study's own analysis: Reference gene primer amplification in the assay estimated nucleated cell counts. TCRdb's table, derived via immunoSEQ multiplex PCR, lists solely in-frame clones and lacks some. Clone size and the V and J calls come from that table; the DNA yielded D and trimming. Altogether roughly 110,000 clones are present, about 85% being singletons, with the ten largest covering 1.1% to 1.5%. The J gene is TRBJ2-1, the V gene TRBV28; D perhaps matches TRBD1 (7 bases). The TCR was taken from a man aged 35-49 years with acute or convalescent COVID-19. Sequences were obtained from peripheral blood. CDR3 region: CASSPTGSGFYNEQFF. CDR3 in DNA: TGTGCCAGCAGTCCGACAGGGAGCGGGTTCTACAATGAGCAGTTCTTC.